The clone carrying this T cell receptor (beta chain) was found a few times. There are 15 residues in the CDR3. V shed 0 bases and J shed 7 bases, with 13 bases lying between them. Per germline, CDR1 SGHRS and CDR2 YFSETQ. This entry belongs to a study of blood T cell repertoires in COVID-19. Study in general: Acute and convalescent COVID-19 samples came from the United States, Italy and Spain. Sample material is recorded as cDNA or gDNA derived from T cells, B-cell-depleted T cells, or PBMCs.

Per the authors' pipeline: Estimation of nucleated cell counts relied on the amplification of reference gene primers. TCRdb's copy holds only in-frame clones and misses some; the assay was immunoSEQ multiplex PCR. That table supplies the V and J calls and clone size; D and trimming were determined from the DNA. Of 150,000 to 200,000 clones listed, 60% to 85% are singletons. Sequencing input: peripheral blood. This chain joins TRBV5-1 and TRBJ1-4, with TRBD1 as a possible D gene (6 bases). The sequence came from a man aged 55 to 69 with active or convalescent COVID-19. CDR3 region: CASSLVGQGSEKLFF. The CDR3 nucleotides are TGCGCCAGCAGCTTGGTTGGCCAGGGGAGTGAAAAACTGTTTTTT.